The 13 T cell receptor beta chains reported below all come from one sample, sequenced in a study of monozygotic twins with inflammatory bowel disease. TCRdb reprocessed the 5' RACE reads; each CDR3 protein has one entry and no DNA is given. The sample has 150,000 to 200,000 distinct CDR3 sequences; the top ten hold about 7.4%. Sequencing used blood. The receptors derive from a human donor with ulcerative colitis or Crohn's disease, or a healthy co-twin of an affected twin (not recorded which).

This chain links TRBV7-9 with TRBJ2-5; the D call of TRBD2 rests on TCRdb alone, since no DNA is present to check it. The CDR3 runs 16 residues. Germline V gene sequence: CDR1 SEHNR, CDR2 FQNEAQ (reference sequence). The CDR3 sequence: CASSTNLAVYGETQYF.

The chain joins TRBV7-2 to TRBJ2-3; TCRdb designates TRBD2, a call that cannot be tested without DNA. CDR1 and CDR2 (germline): SGHTA, FQGNSA. The CDR3 extends over 17 amino acids. The CDR3 loop reads CASIPGVGGRSADTQYF.

The rearrangement links TRBV11-2 to TRBJ2-7. The CDR3 has 12 residues. Germline V gives CDR1 SGHAT, CDR2 FQNNGV. The chain's CDR3 is CASSLAAYEQYF.

This chain joins TRBV10-3 and TRBJ1-5; checking the TCRdb D call of TRBD1 is not possible without DNA. Germline CDR1 ENHRY, CDR2 SYGVKD. This CDR3 has 15 amino acids. CDR3 sequence reads: CAISPGQGLGQPQHF.

The chain couples TRBV20-1 to TRBJ2-7. CDR3 size: 14 residues. CDR1 DFQATT and CDR2 SNEGSKA come from the germline V gene (reference sequence). CDR3 sequence: CSARDRRFHYEQYF.

This chain joins TRBV11-2 and TRBJ2-2. CDR1 is SGHAT and CDR2 is FQNNGV in the germline V gene. The CDR3 is 12 amino acids. The CDR3 loop is CASSLGIGELFF.

This sequence joins TRBV5-1 and TRBJ2-3; as DNA is missing, the TRBD2 call by TCRdb cannot be tested. This CDR3 contains 14 residues. CDR1 is SGHRS, CDR2 YFSETQ, per germline. CDR3 in amino acids: CASTWTRGTDTQYF.

CDR3 sequence reads: CSFTPPERLNTEAFF. The V and J genes are TRBV29-1 and TRBJ1-1. The CDR3 spans 15 residues. Germline V CDR1 and CDR2: SQVTM, ANQGSEA.

The chain uses TRBV7-2 and TRBJ2-4; lacking DNA, the TRBD1 call made by TCRdb goes unchecked. Germline V gene data show CDR1 as SGHTA and CDR2 as FQGNSA. The CDR3 runs 15 residues. The CDR3: CASSPQGWAKNIQYF.

V is TRBV14 and J is TRBJ1-3. CDR3 length: 16 residues. Germline assignment: CDR1 SGHDN and CDR2 FVKESK. The CDR3 protein is CASSHRTSRAPNTIYF.

The chain has TRBV5-1 and TRBJ1-6. The CDR3 length is 15 residues. Germline-derived CDR1 and CDR2 are SGHRS and YFSETQ. CDR3 residues: CASSWGPNVDSPLHF.

This chain joins TRBV30 and TRBJ1-4; the D gene TCRdb calls, TRBD1, cannot be checked with no DNA. Germline V lookup: CDR1 GTSNPN, CDR2 SVGIG (reference sequence). The CDR3 length is 12 residues. CDR3 residues: CAWRDREEKLFF. The entire variable domain, with the rest obtained from reference TRBV30 and TRBJ1-4, is as follows: SQTIHQWPATLVQPVGSPLSLECTVEGTSNPNLYWYRQAAGRGLQLLFYSVGIGQISSEVPQNLSASRPQDRQFILSSKKLLLSDSGFYLCAWRDREEKLFFGSGTQLSVL.

J is TRBJ2-1 and V is TRBV20-1. Germline CDR1 and CDR2: DFQATT and SNEGSKA (reference sequence). This CDR3 is built from 11 residues. CDR3 residues: CSASLISEQFF.